The 24 T cell receptor beta chains below were found in one sample sequenced in a study of T-cell reconstitution after alpha-beta-depleted transplantation in children. Unique molecular identifiers tagged the TCRbeta library. TCRdb re-derived calls from the PCR reads in MiXCR, one entry per CDR3 protein. The table has some 120,000 distinct CDR3 sequences, 20% to 25% seen once; the top ten hold about 10%. The sequences come from PBMCs, mostly from graft donor cells, collected 180 days after TCRalphabeta/CD19-depleted stem cell transplant. All receptors derive from a male patient aged 2 to 10 who had a stem cell transplant for chronic granulomatous disease, so the T cells may come from the graft donor.

In this sample, this clonotype turned up many times. The V gene is TRBV20-1, the J gene TRBJ2-7, with 11 bases aligning to TRBD2. Per the germline V gene, CDR1 is DFQATT and CDR2 is SNEGSKA (reference sequence). Unmatched junction bases numbered 6, after V lost 5 bases and J lost 0 bases. The CDR3 has 15 amino acids. The DNA of the CDR3 is TGCAGTGCTTCCGGAACTAGCGGGGGCTCCTACGAGCAGTACTTC. Residues: CSASGTSGGSYEQYF.

The V and J genes are TRBV15 and TRBJ2-1; possible D gene TRBD2, 6 bases. CDR3 length equals 15 residues. V lost 3 bases, J lost 9 bases, and 18 bases lay in between. Germline V gene lookup returns CDR1 LNHNV and CDR2 YYDKDF (reference sequence). DNA for the CDR3: TGTGCCACCAGCAGTATTCGGGAGATAAATCGTGAGCAGTTCTTC. Protein product: CATSSIREINREQFF.

This clonotype appeared a few times. V is TRBV7-3 and J is TRBJ2-3, with 9 positions matching TRBD2. Germline V gene sequence: CDR1 SGHTA, CDR2 FQGTGA. The length of the CDR3 is 18 residues. The junction had 8 bases not matched to a gene; V was cut back by 0 bases and J by 1 base. The CDR3 spells CASSLTHIAGAGTDTQYF. The CDR3 nucleotides are TGTGCCAGCAGCTTAACCCATATAGCGGGAGCAGGCACAGATACGCAGTATTTT.

This clonotype was counted many times. This chain connects TRBV4-3 to TRBJ2-3, with 14 bases identical to TRBD2. Germline V lookup: CDR1 LGHNA, CDR2 YSLEER. Unmatched junction bases numbered 16, after V lost 2 bases and J lost 0 bases. This CDR3 region has 22 residues. The CDR3 DNA is TGCGCCAGCAGCCAAAGGGCCCTTGGACTAGCGGGAGGATCGATTAGCACAGATACGCAGTATTTT. The encoded protein is CASSQRALGLAGGSISTDTQYF.

This clonotype was counted only a few times. This chain links TRBV11-3 with TRBJ2-3; D possibly uses TRBD1 or TRBD2 (5 bases each). The CDR3 runs 15 residues. The V gene lost 1 base and the J gene lost 2 bases, with 10 bases spanning the gap. Germline CDR1 reads SGHNT; CDR2 reads YENEEA. The chain's CDR3 is CASSLGGRPTDTQYF. The CDR3 nucleotides are TGTGCCAGCAGCTTAGGGGGACGGCCCACAGATACGCAGTATTTT. The whole variable domain, filled in from reference TRBV11-3 and TRBJ2-3, reads EAGVVQSPRYKIIEKKQPVAFWCNPISGHNTLYWYLQNLGQGPELLIRYENEEAVDDSQLPKDRFSAERLKGVDSTLKIQPAELGDSAVYLCASSLGGRPTDTQYFGPGTRLTVL.

This clonotype was counted ten times or more. V usage is TRBV5-1 and J usage is TRBJ2-1; D gene unclear. V lost 0 bases and J 8 bases, leaving 12 bases between the germline ends. The CDR3 is 14 residues long. Germline V gene sequence: CDR1 SGHRS, CDR2 YFSETQ. Here the CDR3 DNA reads TGCGCCAGCAGCTTGGTGGGATCGCTCTATGAGCAGTTCTTC. It specifies CASSLVGSLYEQFF.

This clonotype was observed once. The chain employs TRBV12-3 or TRBV12-4 and TRBJ1-4; weak D call: TRBD1 (6 bases). Deletions cut 1 base from V and 13 bases from J, with 10 bases between. The CDR3 sequence is 12 residues long. DNA of the CDR3: TGTGCCAGCAGTTTAGAAGGGGGAACACTGTTTTTT. Translating it yields CASSLEGGTLFF.

This clonotype has more than one count but fewer than ten. One end of the junction varies from germline; a read error may be responsible. This chain uses TRBV6-1 with TRBJ2-5; D gene uncertain. The CDR3 runs 14 residues. CDR1 MNHNS and CDR2 SASEGT come from the germline V gene. This CDR3 reads CASRLGLPQGTQYF. The CDR3 DNA sequence: TGTGCCAGCAGACTGGGCCTCCCGCAAGGGACCCAGTACTTC.

This clonotype was observed many times. J is TRBJ2-6 and V is TRBV10-2; TRBD1 is a possible D gene (5 bases). The CDR3 loop spans 15 amino acids. CDR1 and CDR2 from the germline V gene are WSHSY and SAAADI. V was clipped by 4 bases and J by 1 base, with 8 bases between them. The CDR3 DNA sequence: TGCGCCAGCAGTGCAGGGTCTTCTGGGGCCAACGTCCTGACTTTC. It yields the protein CASSAGSSGANVLTF.

This rearrangement joins TRBV6-1 to TRBJ2-1; the D gene is possibly TRBD2 (6 bases). Germline V gene sequence: CDR1 MNHNS, CDR2 SASEGT. Trimming took off 0 bases at V and 8 bases at J, with 20 bases between the two ends. This CDR3 contains 17 residues. DNA for the CDR3: TGTGCCAGCAGTGAAGCGCCCCTGACTAGTCCCGGGGATGAGCAGTTCTTC. Its protein is CASSEAPLTSPGDEQFF.

This clonotype was seen many times. The chain uses TRBV10-3 and TRBJ2-1, with 9 bases matching TRBD1. The junction had 7 bases not matched to a gene; V was cut back by 6 bases and J by 7 bases. Germline assignment: CDR1 ENHRY and CDR2 SYGVKD. There are 14 residues in the CDR3. This CDR3 reads CAISLGQGMNEQFF. The DNA for the CDR3 is TGTGCCATCAGCCTCGGACAGGGGATGAATGAGCAGTTCTTC.

The sample holds a few counts of this clonotype. The chain couples TRBV12-3 or TRBV12-4 to TRBJ2-2, with 9 bases fitting TRBD2. This CDR3 region has 18 residues. Germline trimming cut 5 bases from V and 2 bases from J; bases unmatched to any gene: 12. CDR3 loop: CASSPMTSGRHNTGELFF. The CDR3 nucleotides read TGTGCCAGCAGTCCTATGACTAGCGGACGACATAACACCGGGGAGCTGTTTTTT.

This clonotype has more than one count but fewer than ten. The chain combines TRBV18 with TRBJ2-2; tentatively, D is TRBD1 (5 bases). From germline, CDR1 is KGHSH and CDR2 LQKENI. The CDR3 spans 14 residues. With 3 bases removed from V and 5 bases from J, the gap between germline ends came to 10 bases. In DNA form, the CDR3 reads TGTGCCAGCTCACCTAGGCAGGGAACCGGGGAGCTGTTTTTT. Its translation: CASSPRQGTGELFF.

The chain links TRBV7-7 to TRBJ2-3, with no clear D. This CDR3 contains 13 residues. The V gene lost 6 bases and the J gene lost 1 base, with 8 bases spanning the gap. Germline CDR1 SSHAT, CDR2 FNYEAQ (reference sequence). The CDR3 reads CASRGDGTDTQYF. The CDR3 nucleotides read TGTGCCAGCAGGGGCGACGGCACAGATACGCAGTATTTT.

This clonotype was counted ten times or more. The rearrangement links TRBV20-1 to TRBJ1-2, with TRBD1 matching over 10 bases. V was clipped by 3 bases and J by 3 bases; unmatched bases: 1. The germline V gene encodes CDR1 DFQATT and CDR2 SNEGSKA (reference sequence). CDR3 length: 13 amino acids. CDR3 nucleotides: TGCAGTGCTAGCGGGACAGGGGACTATGGCTACACCTTC. Its translation: CSASGTGDYGYTF.

This clonotype has ten or more counts. The V call is TRBV5-1, the J call TRBJ2-1; D is possibly TRBD2 (6 bases). The V end lost 0 bases, the J end lost 0 bases, and 10 bases lay between the germline ends. The CDR3 consists of 16 residues. Germline V gene sequence: CDR1 SGHRS, CDR2 YFSETQ. CDR3 bases: TGCGCCAGCAGCTTGGCCGGGGGACCCTCCTACAATGAGCAGTTCTTC. Translating gives CASSLAGGPSYNEQFF.

The V call is TRBV12-3 or TRBV12-4, the J call TRBJ2-2; D unclear. V was shortened by 6 bases and J by 7 bases, with 9 bases between the two germline ends. The CDR3 loop spans 12 amino acids. DNA of the CDR3: TGTGCCAGCAGCCCTGGGCGCGGGGAGCTGTTTTTT. Residues: CASSPGRGELFF.

The chain links TRBV5-1 to TRBJ2-3; D ambiguous. The CDR3 has 12 amino acids. The germline V and J ends were trimmed by 0 bases and 4 bases, with 3 bases remaining between them. Germline CDR1 reads SGHRS; CDR2 reads YFSETQ. The CDR3 sequence is CASSLESDTQYF. As DNA, the CDR3 is TGCGCCAGCAGCTTGGAGTCAGATACGCAGTATTTT.

V gene TRBV15 combines with J gene TRBJ2-6, with D possibly matching TRBD2 (5 bases). In germline, CDR1 is LNHNV, CDR2 YYDKDF (reference sequence). The CDR3 is 14 residues long. The germline V and J ends were trimmed by 8 bases and 1 base, with 9 bases remaining between them. The CDR3 sequence: CATGWRSGANVLTF. Here the CDR3 DNA reads TGTGCCACCGGGTGGAGGTCTGGGGCCAACGTCCTGACTTTC.

The chain joins TRBV29-1 to TRBJ2-3, with D unclear. Deletions cut 4 bases from V and 2 bases from J, with 10 bases between. Germline assignment: CDR1 SQVTM and CDR2 ANQGSEA. This CDR3 spans 13 amino acids. CDR3 amino acids: CSVGQKLTDTQYF. CDR3 in DNA: TGCAGCGTTGGTCAGAAACTCACAGATACGCAGTATTTT.

This clonotype showed up many times. The chain has TRBV29-1 and TRBJ2-5, with D unclear. The CDR3 is made up of 9 amino acids. With 4 bases removed from V and 4 bases from J, the gap between germline ends came to 1 base. Germline V gene data show CDR1 as SQVTM and CDR2 as ANQGSEA. CDR3 sequence (DNA): TGCAGCGTTGGAGAGACCCAGTACTTC. Amino acid sequence: CSVGETQYF.

The chain combines TRBV5-1 with TRBJ2-2, with D hard to call. Trimming shortened V by 4 bases and J by 2 bases, and 9 bases separated the two germline ends. Germline V gene data show CDR1 as SGHRS and CDR2 as YFSETQ. The CDR3 is made up of 14 amino acids. The CDR3 loop reads CASSQSGNTGELFF. DNA for the CDR3: TGCGCCAGCAGCCAATCGGGTAACACCGGGGAGCTGTTTTTT.

This clonotype was seen ten or more times. The V call is TRBV18, the J call TRBJ2-7; D may be TRBD1 (6 bases). CDR1 is KGHSH and CDR2 is LQKENI in the germline V gene. The ends were cut back, 2 bases at V and 4 bases at J, with 9 bases in the middle. This CDR3 is 13 amino acids long. CDR3 sequence reads: CASSPGTIYEQYF. The CDR3 coding sequence is TGTGCCAGCTCACCAGGGACAATTTACGAGCAGTACTTC.

This chain connects TRBV20-1 to TRBJ2-3; D gene uncertain. The CDR3 contains 13 residues. The germline gives CDR1 DFQATT, CDR2 SNEGSKA (reference sequence). Trimming pared 6 bases from V and 2 bases from J, leaving 12 bases between. The CDR3 sequence is CSAYRPNTDTQYF. In DNA form, the CDR3 reads TGCAGTGCCTACCGACCGAACACAGATACGCAGTATTTT.